The rows below give T cell receptor beta chains drawn from one sample of a study of T cells in Graves' hyperthyroidism and ophthalmopathy. TCRdb analysed the multiplex PCR reads with MiXCR anew, one entry per CDR3 protein. The data hold nearly 750,000 distinct CDR3 sequences, with about a third observed a single time. Sequencing input: blood. The receptors stem from a woman aged 40 to 49 with Graves' hyperthyroidism. Each CDR3 is given without its conserved first and last residue. Fields, in order: J gene, V gene, D gene, CDR3 protein. A D gene is named only where the DNA matches it firmly.

TRBJ2-2 | TRBV7-3 | - | ASSPRQGTQNTGELF
TRBJ1-2 | TRBV2 | - | ASSVNDYGYT
TRBJ2-3 | TRBV20-1 | - | SARAFTDTQY
TRBJ1-2 | TRBV15 | TRBD1 | ATSSWDRNYGYT
TRBJ1-5 | TRBV10-3 | TRBD1 | AISDGTGEGPQH
TRBJ2-5 | TRBV10-3 | TRBD1 | AITSGVEGAQTQY
TRBJ1-5 | TRBV20-1 | TRBD1 | SASKGSGTGEQPQH
TRBJ1-2 | TRBV6-5 | - | ASSYGQTPNYGYT
TRBJ1-1 | TRBV19 | - | ASSIPPTEAF
TRBJ2-5 | TRBV5-1 | TRBD2 | ASSLAATSRQETQY
TRBJ1-3 | TRBV4-3 | - | ASSTEVGNTIY
TRBJ1-1 | TRBV2 | - | ASSPGGIQAF
TRBJ1-2 | TRBV4-3 | - | ASSHEGGFRGYT
TRBJ1-2 | TRBV7-2 | TRBD1 | ASSWTGNYGYT
TRBJ2-5 | TRBV3-1 | - | ASSRRGESGETQY
TRBJ2-7 | TRBV5-1 | - | ASSTDSLYEQY
TRBJ1-2 | TRBV4-3 | - | ASSQDLGTAGYT
TRBJ2-6 | TRBV7-8 | TRBD1 | ASSSRQGGSSGANVLT
TRBJ2-2 | TRBV10-3 | TRBD1 | ATTARQGAYTGELF
TRBJ1-1 | TRBV25-1 | TRBD1 | ASSESKGQGNTEAF
TRBJ1-3 | TRBV20-1 | - | SAPVGGVGGNTIY
TRBJ2-5 | TRBV6-1 | - | ASSEALSQETQY
TRBJ2-7 | TRBV5-6 | TRBD2 | ASSSFDSGPYEQY
TRBJ2-7 | TRBV6-2/TRBV6-3 | TRBD1 | ASSSAGTGGNEQY
TRBJ2-3 | TRBV7-9 | - | ASSLSGLSTDTQY
TRBJ2-2 | TRBV12-3/TRBV12-4 | TRBD2 | ASSLSGMYNEQF
TRBJ1-1 | TRBV10-2 | TRBD1 | ASSESDRATEAF
TRBJ1-5 | TRBV2 | TRBD1 | ASSELNRGGNQPQH
TRBJ2-5 | TRBV5-5 | TRBD2 | ASSLSLAGGYGGTQY
TRBJ2-5 | TRBV10-3 | TRBD1 | ASSPGQGYWTQY
TRBJ1-1 | TRBV10-3 | TRBD1 | ASSYSSGGGDTEAF
TRBJ1-2 | TRBV7-9 | - | ASSPHFPLSNYGYT
TRBJ2-5 | TRBV6-2/TRBV6-3 | - | ASSLRTSQETQY
TRBJ1-5 | TRBV7-9 | - | ASSLEEGQPQH
TRBJ1-2 | TRBV19 | - | ASSPAGTHYGYT
TRBJ2-3 | TRBV29-1 | - | SADGPNTDTQY
TRBJ2-7 | TRBV5-8 | TRBD2 | ASRRSGNYEQY
TRBJ1-2 | TRBV10-1 | - | ASSEAGGNYGYT
TRBJ1-2 | TRBV6-6 | - | ASSYVGAQVYGYT
TRBJ2-5 | TRBV6-5 | - | AISYNSDQETQY
TRBJ2-5 | TRBV7-9 | - | ASRPKGGGETQY
TRBJ2-2 | TRBV5-1 | - | ASSPNTGQGTGELF
TRBJ1-2 | TRBV2 | - | ASSLSPMWGREVTMDSYT
TRBJ1-5 | TRBV4-3 | - | ASSQQWTVNQPQH
TRBJ2-2 | TRBV20-1 | - | SASVDTGELF
TRBJ1-1 | TRBV20-1 | TRBD1 | SARLTGGNTEAF
TRBJ2-6 | TRBV5-1 | - | ASSLAGWGTGANVLT
TRBJ2-5 | TRBV20-1 | TRBD2 | SAMGLAGQPLQETQY
TRBJ1-5 | TRBV3-1 | - | ASSQGGGLNQPQH
TRBJ2-7 | TRBV4-3 | - | ASSQRLPGTSSSYEQY
TRBJ1-5 | TRBV19 | - | ASREWGDQPQH
TRBJ2-7 | TRBV7-8 | - | ASSLVGDTYEQY
TRBJ1-4 | TRBV12-3/TRBV12-4 | TRBD1 | ASSVQGAWEKLF
TRBJ1-2 | TRBV6-5 | - | ASRNMARGDGYT
TRBJ1-3 | TRBV2 | - | ASRSLRDTIY
TRBJ2-5 | TRBV27 | TRBD1 | ASSVGQGGAQETQY
TRBJ1-5 | TRBV7-2 | TRBD1 | ASSQTGDNQPQH
TRBJ1-2 | TRBV7-6 | - | ASSPSWAYGYT
TRBJ1-3 | TRBV13 | - | ASSLTSGSSSGNTIY